The entry below describes one TCR beta chain. The data are from a study of OX40 agonist ivuxolimab in advanced cancers. Study details: Three patients, one with hepatocellular carcinoma and two with cutaneous melanoma, achieved partial responses.

Germline trimming cut 4 bases from V and 5 bases from J; bases unmatched to any gene: 5. Per germline, CDR1 SGHNT and CDR2 YYREEE (reference sequence). This CDR3 region has 13 residues. TCRdb keeps only in-frame clones here, not all; method: immunoSEQ multiplex PCR. The sample shows approximately 91,000 clones, roughly 87% of them seen only once. Blood got drawn at baseline, again on cycle 4 day 1, and then on cycle 7 day 1. The sequencing used CD4+ or CD8+ T cells sorted from blood, collected in a trial of the OX40 agonist ivuxolimab. The gene calls are TRBV5-4 and TRBJ2-5; 7 nucleotides line up with TRBD1. The receptor's source is an adult with an advanced solid tumor such as melanoma, head and neck, liver or kidney cancer. Written as DNA, the CDR3 is TGTGCCAGCAGCCAACAGGGGTCGGAGACCCAGTACTTC. Translation: CASSQQGSETQYF.